This T cell receptor beta chain is drawn from a study of T-cell memory formation after mild COVID-19. For the study at large: Clusters of TCRs were largely donor specific. Study results and caveats: The finding that pre-infection memory included some responding clones suggested that cross-reactive memory joined.

Germline V gives CDR1 LNHDA, CDR2 SQIVND (reference sequence). The CDR3 consists of 13 residues. J was trimmed by 8 bases and V by 9 bases; bases with no gene match: 8. A single record per CDR3 protein comes from TCRdb applying MiXCR to the 5' RACE reads. The repertoire holds about 280,000 distinct CDR3 sequences, around 8% seen once, with about 22% in the top ten. This clonotype was counted at least ten times. What it binds is not known. This sequence joins TRBV19 and TRBJ2-1, with TRBD1 matching 9 bases. The sample comprised PBMCs or a T cell subset sorted from them (not recorded which). This sequence originates from a man younger than 35 who had mild COVID-19 (a few samples of this study predate the infection). Cell type and time point are not known. CDR3 coding DNA: TGTGCCAGCAACCCGACAGGGGGGGATGAGCAGTTCTTC. This encodes CASNPTGGDEQFF.